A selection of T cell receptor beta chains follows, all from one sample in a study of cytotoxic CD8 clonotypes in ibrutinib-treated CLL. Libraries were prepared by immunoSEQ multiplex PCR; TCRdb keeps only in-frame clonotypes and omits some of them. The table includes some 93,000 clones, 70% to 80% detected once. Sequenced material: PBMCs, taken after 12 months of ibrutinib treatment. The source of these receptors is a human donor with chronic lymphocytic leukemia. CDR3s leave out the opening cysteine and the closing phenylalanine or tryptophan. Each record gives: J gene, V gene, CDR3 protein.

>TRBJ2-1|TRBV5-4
ASSSHRSGGSYNEQF
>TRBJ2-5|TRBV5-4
ASKSGQKETQY
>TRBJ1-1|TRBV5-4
ASSSDRGPNTEAF
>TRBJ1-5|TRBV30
AWSGTASNQPQH
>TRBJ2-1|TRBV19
ASKDRGASEQF
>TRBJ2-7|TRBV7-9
ASSTTGSYEQY
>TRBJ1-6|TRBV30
AWSIGTGGSPLH
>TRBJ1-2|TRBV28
ASSLTTGHGYT
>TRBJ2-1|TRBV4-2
ASSQEGQGNEQF
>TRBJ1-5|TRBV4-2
ASSQGGQGISQPQH
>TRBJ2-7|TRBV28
ASKIAGISDYEQY
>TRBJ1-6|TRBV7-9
ASSRPGQDNSPLH
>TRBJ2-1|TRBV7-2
ASRGSYNEQF
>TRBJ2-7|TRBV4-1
ASSHGGPITYEQY
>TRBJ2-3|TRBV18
ASSPPRATSLGTDTQY
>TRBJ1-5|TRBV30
AWSGTGGLQPQH
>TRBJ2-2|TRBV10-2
ASTTSGGLSGELF
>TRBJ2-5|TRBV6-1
ASSESLAGTQY
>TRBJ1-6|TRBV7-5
ASSRNRGPSAEMDSPLH
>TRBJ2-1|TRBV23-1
ASRGSGGDNEQF
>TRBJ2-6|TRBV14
ASSRTVGSGANVLT
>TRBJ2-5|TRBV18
ASSPGQGFGTQY
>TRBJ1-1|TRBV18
ASSQSRDVEAF
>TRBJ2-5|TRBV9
ASSIGHGETQY
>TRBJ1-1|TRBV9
ASSVASQPPVWAF
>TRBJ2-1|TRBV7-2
ASTRPGQRGRNEQF
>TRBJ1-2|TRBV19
ASSIDLGTGGYGYT
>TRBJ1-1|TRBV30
AWRRGLEAF
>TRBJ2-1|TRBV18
ASSPKGGPDDEQF
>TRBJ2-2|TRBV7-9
ASSKGALGWTDGELF
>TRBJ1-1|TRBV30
AWSGQHTEAF
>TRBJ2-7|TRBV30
AWSREMVDGPAEEQY
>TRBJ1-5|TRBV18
ASSEGMSNQPQH
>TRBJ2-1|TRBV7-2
ASRRGSGSYNEQF
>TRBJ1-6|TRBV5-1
ASSAGTDSPLH
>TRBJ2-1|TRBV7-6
ASSLRRGDSYNEQF
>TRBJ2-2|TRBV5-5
ASNFGQGATGELF
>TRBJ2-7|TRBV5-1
ASSQSGTGSYEQY
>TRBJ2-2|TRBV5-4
AMTSRFANTGELF
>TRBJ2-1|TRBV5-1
ASSLGDTYNEQF
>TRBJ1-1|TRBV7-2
ASSLELGEAF
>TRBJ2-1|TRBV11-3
ASSLEGQGYNEQF
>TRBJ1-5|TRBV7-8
ASSLTDRGMFQPQH
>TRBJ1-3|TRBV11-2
ASTLGYSGNTIY
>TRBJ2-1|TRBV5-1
ASSLGQGANEQF
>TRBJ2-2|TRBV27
ASSKGSYTGELF
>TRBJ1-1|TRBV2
ASSGVGGIEAF
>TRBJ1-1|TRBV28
ASGSHEGGTEAF
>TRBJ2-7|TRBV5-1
ASCIGHSTPPSEQY
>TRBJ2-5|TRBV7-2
ASSSSGLRGETQY
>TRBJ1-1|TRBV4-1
ASSQGPGNTEAF
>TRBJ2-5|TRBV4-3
ASSQVLGGPQETQY
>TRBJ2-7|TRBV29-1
SADRGPGNEQY
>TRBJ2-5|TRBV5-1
ASSSGRGDSETQY
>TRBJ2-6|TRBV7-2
ASSLDRGYSGANVLT
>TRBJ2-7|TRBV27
ASSLSAGYEQY